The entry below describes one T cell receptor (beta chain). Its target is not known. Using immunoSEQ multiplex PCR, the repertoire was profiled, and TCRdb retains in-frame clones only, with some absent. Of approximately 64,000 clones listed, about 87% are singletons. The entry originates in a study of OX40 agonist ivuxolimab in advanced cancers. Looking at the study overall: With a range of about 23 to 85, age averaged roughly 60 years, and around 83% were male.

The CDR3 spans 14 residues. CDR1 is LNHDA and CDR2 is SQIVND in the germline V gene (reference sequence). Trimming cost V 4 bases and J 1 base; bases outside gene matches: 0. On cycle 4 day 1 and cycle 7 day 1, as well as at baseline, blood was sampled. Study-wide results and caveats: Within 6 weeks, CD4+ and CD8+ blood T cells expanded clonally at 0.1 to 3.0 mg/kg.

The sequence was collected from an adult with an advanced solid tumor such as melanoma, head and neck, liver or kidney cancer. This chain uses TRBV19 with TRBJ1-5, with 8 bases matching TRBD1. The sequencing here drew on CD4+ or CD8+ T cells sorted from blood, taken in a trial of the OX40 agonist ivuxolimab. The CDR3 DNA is TGTGCCAGTAGTAGGACAGGGAGCAATCAGCCCCAGCATTTT. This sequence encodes CASSRTGSNQPQHF.